The 15 T cell receptor beta chains reported below all come from one sample, sequenced in a study of T cells in Graves' hyperthyroidism and ophthalmopathy. RNA transcripts yielded amplified TCR beta CDR3 regions. HTBI primers were used for first-round RT-PCR of the TCR CDR3. TCRdb analysed the multiplex PCR reads with MiXCR anew, one entry per CDR3 protein. The sample shows more than 300,000 distinct CDR3 sequences, approximately 15% of them seen only once. The sequencing sample was made of blood. These TCRs come from a woman in her thirties with Graves' hyperthyroidism.

This clonotype showed up just a few times. The CDR3 here is CASSPRDDQPQHF. CDR3 nucleotide sequence: TGTGCCAGCTCACCCAGGGACGATCAGCCCCAGCATTTT. V and J are TRBV18 and TRBJ1-5; possible D gene TRBD1, 5 bases. The V gene lost 3 bases and the J gene lost 5 bases, with 8 bases spanning the gap. The CDR3 has 13 residues. The germline CDR1 and CDR2 sequences are KGHSH and LQKENI.

Comment on this clonotype: This clone may be a read error of a much larger clone one base away. V usage is TRBV30 and J usage is TRBJ1-1; TRBD1 might be the D (6 bases). Germline V lookup: CDR1 GTSNPN, CDR2 SVGIG (reference sequence). The CDR3 covers 11 residues. CDR3 in amino acids: CACPRGTVAFF. In nucleotides, the CDR3 is TGTGCCTGTCCTAGGGGGACTGTAGCTTTCTTT.

The table lists this clonotype with a few counts. V and J are TRBV20-1 and TRBJ2-4, with 7 nucleotides matching TRBD2. This CDR3 has 16 residues. Germline V gene sequence: CDR1 DFQATT, CDR2 SNEGSKA (reference sequence). V lost 3 bases and J lost 5; bases outside the gene matches: 13. The CDR3 DNA follows: TGCAGTGCTAGTAAGCGACCGAGCGGGGAACAAAACATTCAGTACTTC. Its translation is CSASKRPSGEQNIQYF.

This clonotype was picked up many times. The chain links TRBV20-1 to TRBJ2-1; D unresolved. The CDR3 covers 11 residues. Trimming stripped 5 bases from V and 6 bases from J, with 8 bases between. Looked up from germline, CDR1 is DFQATT and CDR2 is SNEGSKA (reference sequence). Written as DNA, the CDR3 is TGCAGTGCTCCAAGCATCAATGAGCAGTTCTTC. It encodes CSAPSINEQFF.

As for this clonotype: A single base separates this from a much larger clone, so it may be a read error. The CDR3 nucleotides are TGTGCCAGCTCGGGGCGGATTCGAGAAAAACTGTTTTTT. This codes for CASSGRIREKLFF. The J gene is TRBJ1-4, the V gene TRBV6-2 or TRBV6-3, with D maybe TRBD1 (5 bases). The germline V gene has CDR1 MNHEY and CDR2 SVGEGT. V lost 8 bases, J lost 8 bases, and 15 bases lay in between. The CDR3 extends over 13 amino acids.

This clonotype showed up many times. The J gene is TRBJ2-7, the V gene TRBV5-1; TRBD1 is a possible D gene (6 bases). Germline CDR1 is SGHRS and CDR2 is YFSETQ. Trimming took 4 bases from V and 6 from J, leaving 17 bases between them. The CDR3 contains 14 residues. As DNA, the CDR3 is TGCGCCAGCAGCCAATCTCAGGGGAAGGGCGAGCAGTACTTC. Translating gives CASSQSQGKGEQYF.

The CDR3 nucleotides are TGCGCCAGCAGCCAAGTGCACGGGTTATACAATTCACCCCTCCACTTT. Protein sequence: CASSQVHGLYNSPLHF. The chain uses TRBV4-1 and TRBJ1-6, with D hard to call. Per germline, CDR1 MGHRA and CDR2 YSYEKL. The CDR3 contains 16 residues. Trimming removed 1 base from V and 7 bases from J, with 14 bases in between.

J is TRBJ1-1 and V is TRBV7-9, with 7 bases that match TRBD1. Trimming cost V 10 bases and J 0 bases; bases outside gene matches: 5. The CDR3 loop spans 13 amino acids. Per the germline V gene, CDR1 is SEHNR and CDR2 is FQNEAQ (reference sequence). The CDR3 here is CAIPGGMNTEAFF. The CDR3 bases are TGTGCCATCCCAGGGGGGATGAACACTGAAGCTTTCTTT.

The rearrangement joins TRBV9 to TRBJ2-5; 7 nucleotides line up with TRBD1. After removal of 3 bases from V and 0 bases from J, the junction contained 5 bases not matched to a gene. Germline CDR1 and CDR2: SGDLS and YYNGEE. This CDR3 has 15 amino acids. The CDR3 DNA sequence: TGTGCCAGCAGCGCCCGGGACAGTTACCAAGAGACCCAGTACTTC. It encodes CASSARDSYQETQYF. The variable domain in full, completed from reference TRBV9 and TRBJ2-5, reads DSGVTQTPKHLITATGQRVTLRCSPRSGDLSVYWYQQSLDQGLQFLIQYYNGEERAKGNILERFSAQQFPDLHSELNLSSLELGDSALYFCASSARDSYQETQYFGPGTRLLVL.

The table lists this clonotype with many counts. The CDR3 sequence: CASSPGWGNQPQHF. The CDR3 DNA follows: TGTGCCAGCAGCCCAGGGTGGGGCAATCAGCCCCAGCATTTT. The chain links TRBV7-8 to TRBJ1-5; perhaps TRBD1 as D (5 bases). CDR3 length: 14 amino acids. CDR1 is SGHVS and CDR2 is FQNEAQ in the germline V gene. The V and J ends lost 5 bases and 2 bases respectively, with 10 bases between them.

In this sample, this clonotype turned up many times. V usage is TRBV7-3 and J usage is TRBJ2-5; weak D call: TRBD2 (5 bases). V lost 6 bases to trimming and J lost 5 bases, with 13 bases between them. CDR1 SGHTA and CDR2 FQGTGA come from the germline V gene. The CDR3 runs 13 residues. The CDR3 here is CASRRGIGETQYF. The CDR3 DNA follows: TGTGCCAGCAGGCGAGGGATAGGGGAGACCCAGTACTTC.

Only a few counts were recorded for this clonotype. The CDR3 region is CASSWSGNEQFF. As DNA, the CDR3 is TGTGCCAGCAGCTGGAGCGGGAATGAGCAGTTCTTC. V gene TRBV11-2 combines with J gene TRBJ2-1; tentative D call: TRBD2 (6 bases). CDR1 is SGHAT, CDR2 FQNNGV, per germline. Trimming cost V 4 bases and J 7 bases, with 8 bases left between them. This CDR3 contains 12 residues.

The chain uses TRBV19 and TRBJ1-1; the D is unclear. Germline V gene data show CDR1 as LNHDA and CDR2 as SQIVND (reference sequence). Trimming pared 7 bases from V and 1 base from J, leaving 10 bases between. The CDR3 has 13 residues. CDR3 protein: CASTKSGNTEAFF. The CDR3 nucleotides read TGTGCCAGTACCAAGTCTGGGAACACTGAAGCTTTCTTT.

As concerns this clonotype: With a much larger clone just one base away, this may be a read error. The chain has TRBV12-3 or TRBV12-4 and TRBJ2-7; D uncertain. The CDR3 runs to 12 residues. V gave up 3 bases and J gave up 5 bases, with 8 bases separating them. This chain's CDR3 is CASSLNRHEQYF. Written as DNA, the CDR3 is TGTGCCAGCAGTTTGAACCGGCACGAGCAGTACTTC.

This clonotype was counted a few times. The chain joins TRBV5-6 to TRBJ2-3; D remains unclear. V lost 4 bases to trimming and J lost 2 bases, with 14 bases between them. The CDR3 is 15 amino acids. From germline, CDR1 is SGHDT and CDR2 YYEEEE. CDR3: CASSPIGLDTDTQYF. The CDR3 DNA is TGTGCCAGCAGCCCTATAGGGCTAGACACAGATACGCAGTATTTT.